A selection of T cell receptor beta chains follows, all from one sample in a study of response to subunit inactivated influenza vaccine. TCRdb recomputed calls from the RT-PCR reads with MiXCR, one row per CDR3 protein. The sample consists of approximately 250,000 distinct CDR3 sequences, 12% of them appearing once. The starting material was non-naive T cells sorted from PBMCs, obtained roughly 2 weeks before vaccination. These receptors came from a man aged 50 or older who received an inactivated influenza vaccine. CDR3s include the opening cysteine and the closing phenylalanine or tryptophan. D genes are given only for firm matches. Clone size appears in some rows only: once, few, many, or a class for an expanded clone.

TGTGCCAGCAGGCGAACCGGGACCATCTACGAGCAGTACTTC	CASRRTGTIYEQYF	NA	NA	TRBV6-2/TRBV6-3	TRBJ2-7
TGTGCCAGCAGCCAAGATACTAGCGGGTACGAGCAGTACTTC	CASSQDTSGYEQYF	NA	TRBD2	TRBV4-2	TRBJ2-7
TGTGCCAGCAGTGGACTAGCAGAAGAGACCCAGTACTTC	CASSGLAEETQYF	many	TRBD2	TRBV12-3/TRBV12-4	TRBJ2-5
TGTGCCGGGGGAACAGGGGATCGGCCCTACAATGAGCAGTTCTTC	CAGGTGDRPYNEQFF	NA	TRBD1	TRBV28	TRBJ2-1
TGTGCCAGCATCCCTCAGACTGAAGCTAACTATGGCTACACCTTC	CASIPQTEANYGYTF	NA	NA	TRBV9	TRBJ1-2
TGCGCCAGCAGCTTAGGGACTAGCGGGATGCGCGAGCAGTACTTC	CASSLGTSGMREQYF	NA	TRBD2	TRBV5-1	TRBJ2-7
TGTGCCAGCAGGGACACCGGGATCAGCGCCGATGAGCAGTTCTTC	CASRDTGISADEQFF	NA	NA	TRBV6-6	TRBJ2-1
TGCGCCAGCAGCCAAGATCGCCGGGACTACAATGAGCAGTTCTTC	CASSQDRRDYNEQFF	NA	NA	TRBV4-3	TRBJ2-1
TGTGCCAGCAGCCCCGGGACAGTACATGGCTACACCTTC	CASSPGTVHGYTF	NA	TRBD1	TRBV7-2	TRBJ1-2
TGCAGCGTTGGGGGGGGAGTCACTGGTTCCCTGTGGTATTTT	CSVGGGVTGSLWYF	NA	TRBD2	TRBV29-1	TRBJ2-3
TGCAGTGCTAGAGAACTAGCGGGGGGGCTGTTTTACAATGAGCAGTTCTTC	CSARELAGGLFYNEQFF	NA	TRBD2	TRBV20-1	TRBJ2-1
TGTGCCAGCAGTAAATACAGGGGGATATACAATGAGCAGTTCTTC	CASSKYRGIYNEQFF	many	TRBD1	TRBV6-2/TRBV6-3	TRBJ2-1
TGTGCCAGCAGGTCCGGGGCCTACGAGCAGTACTTC	CASRSGAYEQYF	NA	NA	TRBV7-2	TRBJ2-7
TGCGCCAGCAGCTTGGGGCAGGGCTGGACGCAGTATTTT	CASSLGQGWTQYF	NA	NA	TRBV5-1	TRBJ2-3
TGTGCCAGCAGTTACTATACAGGGAACGAGCAGTACTTC	CASSYYTGNEQYF	NA	NA	TRBV6-2/TRBV6-3	TRBJ2-7
TGTGCCAGCAGTTCAGGGACATACTATGGCTACACCTTC	CASSSGTYYGYTF	NA	NA	TRBV28	TRBJ1-2
TGCAGTGCTAGAGTATCAGGGGCTGGGGAGACCCAGTACTTC	CSARVSGAGETQYF	few	NA	TRBV20-1	TRBJ2-5
TGCAGTGCTAGGTACCCCGGGGAGACCCAGTACTTC	CSARYPGETQYF	many	NA	TRBV20-1	TRBJ2-5
TGTGCCAGCAGGGAGGACCGGGATACGCAGTATTTT	CASREDRDTQYF	few	NA	TRBV2	TRBJ2-3
TGTGCCAGCAGTTTATACGGCAGGGACAATCAGCCCCAGCATTTT	CASSLYGRDNQPQHF	few	NA	TRBV28	TRBJ1-5
TGCGCCAGCAGGTTGGACTCACGGGACGAGTACTTC	CASRLDSRDEYF	once	NA	TRBV5-1	TRBJ2-7
TGTGCCAGTAGTGCACAGGGAGGAGGGGACATTCAGTACTTC	CASSAQGGGDIQYF	NA	NA	TRBV19	TRBJ2-4
TGTGCCAGCAGTGACAGTTTGACGTTGGGAGGCAAAAACATTCAGTACTTC	CASSDSLTLGGKNIQYF	few	NA	TRBV2	TRBJ2-4
TGTGCCAGCCAGAGAGGGACAGGGGGCGCGAAGGAGACCCAGTACTTC	CASQRGTGGAKETQYF	NA	TRBD1	TRBV12-3/TRBV12-4	TRBJ2-5
TGTGCCACCAGTGGTTCACCGGGACAGGGGTTGGAGACCCAGTACTTC	CATSGSPGQGLETQYF	NA	TRBD1	TRBV24-1	TRBJ2-5
TGTGCCAGCAGCCAGGGACGAAACACCATATATTTT	CASSQGRNTIYF	NA	NA	TRBV7-2	TRBJ1-3
TGTGCCAGCAGCTTAAAAGGGGGTTCCAAAAACATTCAGTACTTC	CASSLKGGSKNIQYF	NA	NA	TRBV7-9	TRBJ2-4
TGTGCCAGCAGTTTAGCGCCTGAGGACACCGGGGAGCTGTTTTTT	CASSLAPEDTGELFF	medium-sized	NA	TRBV12-3/TRBV12-4	TRBJ2-2
TGTGCCAGCAGTCGGCGGGGGGGAGACAATGAGCAGTTCTTC	CASSRRGGDNEQFF	few	TRBD2	TRBV6-1	TRBJ2-1
TGTGCCAGCAAGTTGTGGGAACCCCCCGGGGAGCTGTTTTTT	CASKLWEPPGELFF	few	NA	TRBV6-2/TRBV6-3	TRBJ2-2
TGTGCCACCAGCACCCGACTAGCGGGGGGCCGGGTCAAAAACATTCAGTACTTC	CATSTRLAGGRVKNIQYF	NA	TRBD2	TRBV15	TRBJ2-4
TGCAGCGTTCGGGGGAGCCAGGGAAGGGATGAGCAGTACTTC	CSVRGSQGRDEQYF	NA	NA	TRBV29-1	TRBJ2-7
TGTGCCACCAGTGACTTCGACGGATACACAGATACGCAGTATTTT	CATSDFDGYTDTQYF	few	NA	TRBV24-1	TRBJ2-3
TGCGCCAGCAGCCAAGATGGCGGTACTGGAAACACCATATATTTT	CASSQDGGTGNTIYF	many	NA	TRBV4-3	TRBJ1-3
TGTGCCAGCAGCCAAGTGGCTTTGAGTAGCACGGGCGTGCGGAATTCACCCCTCCACTTT	CASSQVALSSTGVRNSPLHF	many	NA	TRBV14	TRBJ1-6
TGTGCCAGCAGCCATGGAGGGGCAGAGACCCAGTACTTC	CASSHGGAETQYF	few	NA	TRBV14	TRBJ2-5
TGTGCCACAAAACAGGGGGCTCTCACTGAAGCTTTCTTT	CATKQGALTEAFF	few	TRBD1	TRBV2	TRBJ1-1
TGCAGTGCTAGAGACGGCCGGGGGAACCAAGAGACCCAGTACTTC	CSARDGRGNQETQYF	few	NA	TRBV20-1	TRBJ2-5
TGTGCCAGCAGTTTAGCGACAGGAGGTGGCAATAATTCACCCCTCCACTTT	CASSLATGGGNNSPLHF	NA	NA	TRBV28	TRBJ1-6
TGCGCCAGCAGCTTGGACAGTTTCTCCTACGAGCAGTACTTC	CASSLDSFSYEQYF	NA	NA	TRBV5-1	TRBJ2-7
TGCGCCAGCAGCCGAGAGACAGGGTCGGGGAGCAGTATATTCTATGGCTACACCTTC	CASSRETGSGSSIFYGYTF	many	TRBD1	TRBV4-1	TRBJ1-2
TGTGCCAGTAGTATTTTCGGCAGTGATGAAAAACTGTTTTTT	CASSIFGSDEKLFF	few	NA	TRBV19	TRBJ1-4
TGTGCCAGCAGTTTGTTCAACACTGAAGCTTTCTTT	CASSLFNTEAFF	few	NA	TRBV12-3/TRBV12-4	TRBJ1-1
TGTGCCAGCAGTGACGAGTTATCCAGGTTCAAGCGGTATTTT	CASSDELSRFKRYF	few	NA	TRBV2	TRBJ2-3
TGTGCCAGCAGGCGGGGACTGGGCCTGCCTCAAGAGACCCAGTACTTC	CASRRGLGLPQETQYF	NA	NA	TRBV9	TRBJ2-5
TGCAGCGTTGAGCGGAGCCAAGGCAATGAGCAGTTCTTC	CSVERSQGNEQFF	NA	NA	TRBV29-1	TRBJ2-1
TGTGCCAGCAGTTCCTTGGTAAAGCGGGATAGAAATGAGCAGTTCTTC	CASSSLVKRDRNEQFF	NA	TRBD2	TRBV6-2/TRBV6-3	TRBJ2-1
TGTGCCAGCAGCCCGCTGGGGGGCCCCGCAGATACGCAGTATTTT	CASSPLGGPADTQYF	NA	NA	TRBV28	TRBJ2-3
TGTGCCAGTAGTCCACGGACAGATCCTGGAAACACCATATATTTT	CASSPRTDPGNTIYF	few	NA	TRBV19	TRBJ1-3
TGCAGCGTACCGGGACGAGGGGTCGGGGAGCTGTTTTTT	CSVPGRGVGELFF	many	NA	TRBV29-1	TRBJ2-2
TGTGCCAGCAGTAATGGGGGTGGCAATCAGCCCCAGCATTTT	CASSNGGGNQPQHF	few	NA	TRBV6-2/TRBV6-3	TRBJ1-5
TGCAGTACCAAGGGCAGTTTCACAGATACGCAGTATTTT	CSTKGSFTDTQYF	once	NA	TRBV20-1	TRBJ2-3
TGCGCCAGCAGCGTGGGGACAGGGGGAGGAGATACGCAGTATTTT	CASSVGTGGGDTQYF	many	TRBD1	TRBV5-1	TRBJ2-3